These 20 T cell receptor beta chains originate from one sample sequenced in a study of cytomegalovirus exposure and HLA in healthy donors (dated by TCRdb to about 2017). The library was made by the immunoSEQ multiplex PCR assay. A mixture of 60 forward primers for TCR Vbeta segments and 13 reverse primers for TCR Jbeta segments was used in the multiplex PCR. TCRdb holds this immuneACCESS table with in-frame rearrangements only. Some clones are missing; in checked studies, unresolved V genes explain under half, and the rest has no known cause. Within this sample are 100,000 to 150,000 clones, with 10% of them counted one time only. The leading ten clones occupy under 6% of the sample. Sequences were obtained from PBMCs. All receptors come from a woman younger than 35 in good health and CMV-seropositive.

The J gene is TRBJ2-5, the V gene TRBV7-9, with D possibly TRBD1 on 5 matching bases. The germline gives CDR1 SEHNR, CDR2 FQNEAQ (reference sequence). V lost 3 bases and J 1 base, leaving 9 bases between the germline ends. The CDR3 is 14 amino acids. The CDR3: CASSFFTGQETQYF. Here the CDR3 DNA reads TGTGCCAGCAGCTTTTTCACAGGCCAAGAGACCCAGTACTTC.

In this sample, this clone turned up a few times. This chain joins TRBV19 and TRBJ2-1; possibly TRBD2 for D (6 bases). Germline assignment: CDR1 LNHDA and CDR2 SQIVND (reference sequence). The CDR3 contains 11 residues. The DNA of the CDR3 is TGTACAGCGGGCACCTACAATGAGCAGTTCTTC. Protein product: CTAGTYNEQFF.

The DNA for the CDR3 is TGTGCCAGCAGCGGAAAACCGGGACTAGCAGAAGATGAGCAGTTCTTC. This sequence encodes CASSGKPGLAEDEQFF. The J gene is TRBJ2-1, the V gene TRBV11-1, with TRBD2 matching over 9 bases. V shed 5 bases and J 8 bases; nucleotides not matched to a gene: 13. The CDR3 totals 16 residues. Germline V gene sequence: CDR1 SGHAT, CDR2 FQDESV (reference sequence).

The rearrangement uses TRBV7-6 and TRBJ2-2, with a weak D call TRBD2 (6 bases). Germline V gives CDR1 SGHVS, CDR2 FNYEAQ. V was trimmed by 1 base and J by 7 bases, leaving 10 bases between them. The CDR3 totals 14 residues. This chain's CDR3 is CASSLEASVGELFF. In nucleotides, the CDR3 is TGTGCCAGCAGCTTAGAGGCTAGCGTCGGGGAGCTGTTTTTT.

In its sample, this clone was seen a few times. This CDR3 is CASSWGYEQFF. CDR3 in DNA: TGTGCCAGCAGCTGGGGCTATGAGCAGTTCTTC. The J gene is TRBJ2-1, the V gene TRBV11-3, with a possible D match to TRBD1 (5 bases). This CDR3 comprises 11 residues. Between the trimmed V and J ends, which lost 4 bases and 8 bases, there was a span of 6 bases. Germline V lookup: CDR1 SGHNT, CDR2 YENEEA.

This clone was detected a few times. The chain links TRBV28 to TRBJ2-7; 10 bases are shared with TRBD2. V trimming: 8 bases; J trimming: 5 bases; junction bases outside the gene matches: 12. CDR1 is MDHEN, CDR2 SYDVKM, per germline. The CDR3 length is 15 residues. The CDR3 bases are TGTGCCAGCTCATTGACTAGCGGGCCGACCCACGAGCAGTACTTC. Amino acids: CASSLTSGPTHEQYF.

This clone was seen only a few times. This chain links TRBV2 with TRBJ1-2; a possible D gene is TRBD1 (5 bases). Germline assignment: CDR1 SNHLY and CDR2 FYNNEI. Trimming cost V 7 bases and J 7 bases, with 13 bases left between them. The CDR3 length is 12 residues. The CDR3 DNA follows: TGTGCCAGCACCCAACAGGAGCGTGGCTACACCTTC. It codes for CASTQQERGYTF.

The chain couples TRBV14 to TRBJ2-7, with TRBD1 identical over 7 bases. Germline CDR1 and CDR2: SGHDN and FVKESK. The CDR3 has 15 amino acids. Unmatched junction bases numbered 13, after V lost 9 bases and J lost 2 bases. The CDR3, as DNA: TGTGCCAGTACCCCTAAACAGGGGCCAACCTACGAGCAGTACTTC. This gives the protein CASTPKQGPTYEQYF.

This clone showed up just a few times. The chain employs TRBV5-4 and TRBJ2-1; D unresolved. Per germline, CDR1 SGHNT and CDR2 YYREEE (reference sequence). With 4 bases removed from V and 6 bases from J, the gap between germline ends came to 20 bases. There are 16 residues in the CDR3. In DNA, the CDR3 is TGTGCCAGCAGCCAAGAATCCCCTACCCCGAGCAATGAGCAGTTCTTC. Protein product: CASSQESPTPSNEQFF.

This clone was observed a few times. This sequence joins TRBV19 and TRBJ2-1; TRBD2 aligns across 9 bases. CDR1 and CDR2 (germline): LNHDA, SQIVND (reference sequence). The CDR3 sequence is 15 residues long. With 9 bases clipped from V and 7 bases from J, the junction kept 13 bases outside the gene matches. The DNA for the CDR3 is TGTGCCAGCCGTCGGCTAGCGGGACGGGGTAATGAGCAGTTCTTC. It specifies CASRRLAGRGNEQFF.

The table lists this clone with a few counts. V and J are TRBV2 and TRBJ1-2; weak D call: TRBD1 (6 bases). The ends were cut back, 6 bases at V and 8 bases at J, with 16 bases in the middle. CDR3 size: 13 residues. CDR1 is SNHLY and CDR2 is FYNNEI in the germline V gene. DNA for the CDR3: TGTGCCAGCAGGCAAACAGGGTTTGGCGGCTACACCTTC. It is translated as CASRQTGFGGYTF. The complete variable domain, with remaining parts taken from reference TRBV2 and TRBJ1-2, reads EPEVTQTPSHQVTQMGQEVILRCVPISNHLYFYWYRQILGQKVEFLVSFYNNEISEKSEIFDDQFSVERPDGSNFTLKIRSTKLEDSAMYFCASRQTGFGGYTFGSGTRLTVV.

The DNA for the CDR3 is TGTGCCAGCAGCTCAAACGGACAGGCGGGCTCCTACAATGAGCAGTTCTTC. Amino acid sequence: CASSSNGQAGSYNEQFF. This chain uses TRBV5-8 with TRBJ2-1; 7 bases match TRBD1. The CDR3 is 17 residues long. V gave up 3 bases and J gave up 0 bases; unmatched junction bases: 9. Germline CDR1 is SGHTS and CDR2 is YDEGEE.

The V call is TRBV6-5, the J call TRBJ2-1; TRBD2 might be the D (6 bases). CDR3 size: 11 residues. CDR1 is MNHEY, CDR2 SVGAGI, per germline. V shed 5 bases and J shed 7 bases, with 6 bases lying between them. For the CDR3, the DNA is TGTGCCAGCAGTCGGGGGAATGAGCAGTTCTTC. It specifies CASSRGNEQFF.

This chain uses TRBV14 with TRBJ2-1; 10 bases fit TRBD2. Germline V gene sequence: CDR1 SGHDN, CDR2 FVKESK. J lost 6 bases, V lost 5 bases, and 10 bases had no gene match. This CDR3 comprises 16 residues. The CDR3 loop reads CASSDLLAGPTNEQFF. In DNA, the CDR3 is TGTGCCAGCAGCGACTTACTAGCGGGGCCAACCAATGAGCAGTTCTTC.

This clone occurred a few times. The rearrangement joins TRBV30 to TRBJ2-7, with a tentative D call TRBD1 (6 bases). Trimming pared 2 bases from V and 1 base from J, leaving 9 bases between. There are 13 residues in the CDR3. Germline V gives CDR1 GTSNPN, CDR2 SVGIG (reference sequence). CDR3 region: CAWSLQGSYEQYF. The CDR3 nucleotides are TGTGCCTGGAGTTTACAGGGATCCTACGAGCAGTACTTC.

In this sample, this clone turned up a few times. V is TRBV19 and J is TRBJ2-1; 7 bases agree with TRBD2. Germline CDR1 and CDR2: LNHDA and SQIVND (reference sequence). The CDR3 is 16 residues long. The junction had 12 bases not matched to a gene; V was cut back by 5 bases and J by 5 bases. The DNA of the CDR3 is TGTGCCAGTAGTTTCAGCGGGATGACCTTGGACAATGAGCAGTTCTTC. Its translation is CASSFSGMTLDNEQFF.

This clone was recorded a few times. The genes are TRBV4-1 and TRBJ2-7, with D perhaps matching TRBD1 (6 bases). This CDR3 is built from 17 residues. Deletions cut 1 base from V and 3 bases from J, with 19 bases between. Germline CDR1 MGHRA, CDR2 YSYEKL. In DNA form, the CDR3 reads TGCGCCAGCAGCCAAGTTTCTTGGGACACATTCAACTACGAGCAGTACTTC. This codes for CASSQVSWDTFNYEQYF.

In this sample, this clone turned up a few times. The rearrangement uses TRBV19 and TRBJ1-1, with D unresolved. This CDR3 spans 13 amino acids. The V gene lost 9 bases and the J gene lost 5 bases, with 16 bases spanning the gap. Germline CDR1 and CDR2: LNHDA and SQIVND (reference sequence). CDR3: CASLQPGRTEAFF. The CDR3 DNA reads as TGTGCCAGCCTACAGCCCGGCAGGACTGAAGCTTTCTTT. The entire variable domain, with the rest obtained from reference TRBV19 and TRBJ1-1, is as follows: DGGITQSPKYLFRKEGQNVTLSCEQNLNHDAMYWYRQDPGQGLRLIYYSQIVNDFQKGDIAEGYSVSREKKESFPLTVTSAQKNPTAFYLCASLQPGRTEAFFGQGTRLTVV.

The sample holds a few counts of this clone. V is TRBV7-3 and J is TRBJ1-2; a weak D match, TRBD1 (5 bases). Germline V gene lookup returns CDR1 SGHTA and CDR2 FQGTGA. V shed 4 bases and J shed 5 bases, with 11 bases lying between them. This CDR3 comprises 13 residues. The CDR3 bases are TGTGCCAGCAGCTGGAGCGGGACTTATGGCTACACCTTC. This encodes CASSWSGTYGYTF.

The chain joins TRBV28 to TRBJ1-5; maybe TRBD1 (6 bases). V was shortened by 4 bases and J by 0 bases, with 16 bases between the two germline ends. The germline gives CDR1 MDHEN, CDR2 SYDVKM. This CDR3 has 17 amino acids. CDR3 sequence (DNA): TGTGCCAGCAGTTCCCTAGGGGACACTTATAGCAATCAGCCCCAGCATTTT. The encoded protein is CASSSLGDTYSNQPQHF.